This passage covers 9 T cell receptor beta chains from one sample sequenced in a study of blood T cell repertoires in COVID-19. Generated by immunoSEQ multiplex PCR, the TCRdb table keeps only in-frame clones and is missing some. The sample has 200,000 to 300,000 clones, about 88% seen once. The sequencing sample was made of peripheral blood. Receptors were obtained from a man aged 25-45 years with active or convalescent COVID-19.

This clone was counted once. In DNA form, the CDR3 reads TGTGCCAGCAGTCGACCCCAGCCGGGACAGGGGGCGTACACTGAAGCTTTCTTT. Its translation: CASSRPQPGQGAYTEAFF. The chain carries TRBV27 and TRBJ1-1; TRBD1 matches 12 bases. V was pared by 5 bases and J by 3 bases, with 13 bases of the junction left unmatched. CDR3 size: 18 residues. CDR1 is MNHEY and CDR2 is SMNVEV in the germline V gene (reference sequence).

This chain joins TRBV25-1 and TRBJ1-3; D might be TRBD1 (6 bases). Germline-derived CDR1 and CDR2 are MGHDK and SYGVNS. The length of the CDR3 is 17 residues. V was clipped by 4 bases and J by 0 bases, with 16 bases between them. CDR3 DNA sequence: TGTGCCAGCAGTGCCCAGGGGCCAGGGTCCTCTGGAAACACCATATATTTT. Residues: CASSAQGPGSSGNTIYF.

This chain links TRBV7-2 with TRBJ1-2; 10 positions match TRBD1. With V trimmed by 2 bases and J by 3 bases, 9 bases remained unmatched. CDR3 size: 17 residues. Per germline, CDR1 SGHTA and CDR2 FQGNSA. CDR3: CASSLIGTGAMDYGYTF. Written as DNA, the CDR3 is TGTGCCAGCAGCTTAATAGGGACAGGGGCTATGGACTATGGCTACACCTTC. Full variable domain (outside the CDR3, taken from reference TRBV7-2 and TRBJ1-2): GAGVSQSPSNKVTEKGKDVELRCDPISGHTALYWYRQSLGQGLEFLIYFQGNSAPDKSGLPSDRFSAERTGGSVSTLTIQRTQQEDSAVYLCASSLIGTGAMDYGYTFGSGTRLTVV.

The chain couples TRBV4-2 to TRBJ2-5, with a possible D match to TRBD2 (6 bases). This CDR3 has 16 residues. CDR1 is LGHNA and CDR2 is YNFKEQ in the germline V gene. Trimming stripped 0 bases from V and 4 bases from J, with 15 bases between. CDR3 coding DNA: TGTGCCAGCAGCCAAGACCCAGGGCGGGGTGGAGAGACCCAGTACTTC. Amino acids: CASSQDPGRGGETQYF.

The genes are TRBV19 and TRBJ1-6, with 8 positions matching TRBD1. Germline V gene lookup returns CDR1 LNHDA and CDR2 SQIVND (reference sequence). The V gene end was trimmed by 6 bases and the J gene end by 6 bases; junction bases not matched to a gene: 7. There are 15 residues in the CDR3. CDR3 bases: TGTGCCAGTAGGGAGACAGGGGTTTCTAATTCACCCCTCCACTTT. It translates to CASRETGVSNSPLHF.

The rearrangement joins TRBV4-1 to TRBJ1-4; D uncertain. There are 16 residues in the CDR3. The germline CDR1 and CDR2 sequences are MGHRA and YSYEKL. Trimming removed 2 bases at V and 5 bases at J, with 15 bases between. In nucleotides, the CDR3 is TGCGCCAGCAGCCAACTTACCTACGGGGAGAATGAAAAACTGTTTTTT. Translating gives CASSQLTYGENEKLFF.

V gene TRBV9 combines with J gene TRBJ2-1, with TRBD2 matching 8 bases. With V trimmed by 2 bases and J by 9 bases, 1 base remained unmatched. From germline, CDR1 is SGDLS and CDR2 YYNGEE. CDR3 length: 12 residues. The CDR3 loop reads CASSVLAGEQFF. CDR3 nucleotides: TGTGCCAGCAGCGTTCTAGCGGGTGAGCAGTTCTTC.

The V gene is TRBV4-1, the J gene TRBJ2-7; 7 bases line up with TRBD1. V shed 2 bases and J 5 bases; nucleotides not matched to a gene: 6. CDR1 MGHRA and CDR2 YSYEKL come from the germline V gene. CDR3 length: 14 residues. CDR3 DNA sequence: TGCGCCAGCAGCCAAATAGGGGGCAAAGACGAGCAGTACTTC. This codes for CASSQIGGKDEQYF.

This clone has just one count. The chain carries TRBV10-2 and TRBJ2-3; D may be TRBD1 (6 bases). V was trimmed by 3 bases and J by 0 bases, leaving 13 bases between them. Germline V lookup: CDR1 WSHSY, CDR2 SAAADI. The length of the CDR3 is 16 residues. The CDR3 region has the DNA TGCGCCAGCAGTGAATCCGACAGGAGAAGCACAGATACGCAGTATTTT. Residues: CASSESDRRSTDTQYF.